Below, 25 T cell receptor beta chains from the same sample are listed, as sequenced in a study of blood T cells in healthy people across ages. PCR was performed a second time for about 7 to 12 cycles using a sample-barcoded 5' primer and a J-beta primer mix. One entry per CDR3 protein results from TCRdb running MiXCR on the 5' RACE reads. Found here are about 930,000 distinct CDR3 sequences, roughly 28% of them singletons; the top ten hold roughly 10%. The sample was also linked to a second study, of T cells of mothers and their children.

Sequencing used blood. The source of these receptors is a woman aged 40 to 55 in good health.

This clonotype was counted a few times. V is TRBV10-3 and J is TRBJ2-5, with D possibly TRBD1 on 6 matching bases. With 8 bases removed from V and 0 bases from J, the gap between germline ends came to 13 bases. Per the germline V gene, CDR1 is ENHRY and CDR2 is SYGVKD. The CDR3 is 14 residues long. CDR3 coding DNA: TGTGCCATCTCAGGGGCCAATAACCAAGAGACCCAGTACTTC. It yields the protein CAISGANNQETQYF.

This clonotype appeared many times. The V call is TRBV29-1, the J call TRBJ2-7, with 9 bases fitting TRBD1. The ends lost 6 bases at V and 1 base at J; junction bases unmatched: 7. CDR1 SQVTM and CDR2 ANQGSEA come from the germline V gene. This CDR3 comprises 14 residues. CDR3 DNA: TGCAGCGTCCCGGGACAGGGTCCTTCCTACGAGCAGTACTTC. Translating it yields CSVPGQGPSYEQYF.

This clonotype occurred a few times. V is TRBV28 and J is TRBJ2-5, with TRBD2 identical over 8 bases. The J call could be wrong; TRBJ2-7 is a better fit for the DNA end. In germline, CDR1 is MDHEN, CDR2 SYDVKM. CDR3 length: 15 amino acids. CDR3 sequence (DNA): TGTGCCAGCAGATTCCGGGGGGGAACCGGTCGCGAGCAGTACTTC. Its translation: CASRFRGGTGREQYF.

The CDR3 sequence is CASSVAWSSGERETQYF. CDR3 sequence (DNA): TGTGCCAGCAGCGTAGCTTGGTCTAGCGGGGAACGAGAGACCCAGTACTTC. The chain recombines TRBV9 with TRBJ2-5; 9 bases fit TRBD2. V dropped 0 bases and J dropped 4; count of bases not matched to a gene: 10. This CDR3 comprises 17 residues. CDR1 is SGDLS and CDR2 is YYNGEE in the germline V gene.

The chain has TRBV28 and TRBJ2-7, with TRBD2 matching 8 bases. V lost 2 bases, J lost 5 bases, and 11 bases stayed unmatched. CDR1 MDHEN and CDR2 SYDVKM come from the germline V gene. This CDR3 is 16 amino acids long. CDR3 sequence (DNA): TGTGCCAGCAGTTTAAGTCTGGCGGGGGGCCTCAACGAGCAGTACTTC. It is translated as CASSLSLAGGLNEQYF.

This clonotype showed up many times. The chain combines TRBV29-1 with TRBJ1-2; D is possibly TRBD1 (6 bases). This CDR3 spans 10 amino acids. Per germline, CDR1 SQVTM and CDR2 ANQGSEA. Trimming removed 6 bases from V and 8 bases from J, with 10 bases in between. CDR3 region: CSVEQGGYTF. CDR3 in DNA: TGCAGCGTGGAACAGGGAGGCTACACCTTC. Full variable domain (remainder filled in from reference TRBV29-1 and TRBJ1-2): SAVISQKPSRDICQRGTSLTIQCQVDSQVTMMFWYRQQPGQSLTLIATANQGSEATYESGFVIDKFPISRPNLTFSTLTVSNMSPEDSSIYLCSVEQGGYTFGSGTRLTVV.

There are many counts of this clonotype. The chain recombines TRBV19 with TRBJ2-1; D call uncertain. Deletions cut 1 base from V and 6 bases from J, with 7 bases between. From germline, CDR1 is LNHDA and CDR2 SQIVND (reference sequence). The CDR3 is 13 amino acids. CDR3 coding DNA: TGTGCCAGTAGTATAGGGGTTCTCAATGAGCAGTTCTTC. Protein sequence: CASSIGVLNEQFF.

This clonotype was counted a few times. The CDR3 loop reads CASSVEGGGSYEQYF. Written as DNA, the CDR3 is TGTGCCAGCAGCGTAGAGGGGGGGGGCAGTTACGAGCAGTACTTC. V usage is TRBV9 and J usage is TRBJ2-7, with D perhaps TRBD2 (7 bases). Germline-derived CDR1 and CDR2 are SGDLS and YYNGEE. Trimming stripped 0 bases from V and 4 bases from J, with 14 bases between. The CDR3 runs 15 residues.

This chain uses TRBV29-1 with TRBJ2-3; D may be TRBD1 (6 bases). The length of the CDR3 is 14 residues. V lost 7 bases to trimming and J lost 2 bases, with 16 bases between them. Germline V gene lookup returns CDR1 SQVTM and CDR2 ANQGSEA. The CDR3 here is CSAVQGMITDTQYF. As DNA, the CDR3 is TGCAGCGCTGTCCAGGGGATGATCACAGATACGCAGTATTTT.

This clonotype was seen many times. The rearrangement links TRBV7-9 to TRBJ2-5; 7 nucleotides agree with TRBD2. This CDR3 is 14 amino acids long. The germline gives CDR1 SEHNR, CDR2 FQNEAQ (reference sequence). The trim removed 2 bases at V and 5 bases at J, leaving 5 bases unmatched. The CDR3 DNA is TGTGCCAGCAGCTTATGGACTAGAGAGGAGACCCAGTACTTC. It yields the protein CASSLWTREETQYF.

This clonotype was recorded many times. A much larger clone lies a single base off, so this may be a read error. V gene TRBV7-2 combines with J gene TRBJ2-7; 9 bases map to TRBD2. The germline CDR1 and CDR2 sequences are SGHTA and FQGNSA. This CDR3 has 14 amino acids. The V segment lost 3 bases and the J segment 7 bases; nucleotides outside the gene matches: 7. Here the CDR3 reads CASSLSGGQNEQYF. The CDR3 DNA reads TGTGCCAGCAGCTTGAGCGGGGGGCAAAATGAGCAGTACTTC.

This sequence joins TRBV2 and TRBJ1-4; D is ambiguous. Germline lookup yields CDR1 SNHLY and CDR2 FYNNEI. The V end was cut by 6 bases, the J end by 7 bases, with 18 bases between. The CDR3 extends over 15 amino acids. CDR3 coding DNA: TGTGCCAGCAGCCCCTGGGAGGACCGGGCTGAAAAACTGTTTTTT. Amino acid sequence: CASSPWEDRAEKLFF.

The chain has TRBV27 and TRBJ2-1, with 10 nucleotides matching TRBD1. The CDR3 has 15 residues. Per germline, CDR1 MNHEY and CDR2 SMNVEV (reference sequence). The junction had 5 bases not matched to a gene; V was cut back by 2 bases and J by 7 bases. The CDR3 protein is CASSLRDRGENEQFF. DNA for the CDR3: TGTGCCAGCAGTTTACGGGACAGGGGCGAAAATGAGCAGTTCTTC.

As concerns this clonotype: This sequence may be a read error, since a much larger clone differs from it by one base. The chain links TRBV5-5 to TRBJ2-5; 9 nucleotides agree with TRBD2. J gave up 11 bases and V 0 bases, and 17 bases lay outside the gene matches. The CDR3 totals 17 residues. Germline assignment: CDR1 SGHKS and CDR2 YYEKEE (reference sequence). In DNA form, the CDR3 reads TGTGCCAGCAGCTTGGGTGTTAGCGGGGGCTCTTACAATGAGCAGTACTTC. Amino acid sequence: CASSLGVSGGSYNEQYF.

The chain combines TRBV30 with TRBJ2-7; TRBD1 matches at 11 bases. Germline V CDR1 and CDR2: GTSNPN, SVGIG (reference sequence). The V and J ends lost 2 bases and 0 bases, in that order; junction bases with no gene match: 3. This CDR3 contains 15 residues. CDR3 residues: CAWSTGTGGSYEQYF. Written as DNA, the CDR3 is TGTGCCTGGAGTACCGGGACAGGGGGCTCCTACGAGCAGTACTTC. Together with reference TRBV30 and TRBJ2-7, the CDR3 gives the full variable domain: SQTIHQWPATLVQPVGSPLSLECTVEGTSNPNLYWYRQAAGRGLQLLFYSVGIGQISSEVPQNLSASRPQDRQFILSSKKLLLSDSGFYLCAWSTGTGGSYEQYFGPGTRLTVT.

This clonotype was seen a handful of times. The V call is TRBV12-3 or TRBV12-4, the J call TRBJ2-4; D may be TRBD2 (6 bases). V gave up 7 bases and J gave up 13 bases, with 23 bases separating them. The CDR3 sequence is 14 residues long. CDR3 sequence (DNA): TGTGCCAGCACCCAGAAATCGGGGGTGGTTGAGCAGTACTTC. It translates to CASTQKSGVVEQYF.

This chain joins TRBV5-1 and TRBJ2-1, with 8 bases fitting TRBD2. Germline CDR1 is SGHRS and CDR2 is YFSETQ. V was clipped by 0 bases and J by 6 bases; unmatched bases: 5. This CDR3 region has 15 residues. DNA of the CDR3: TGCGCCAGCAGCTTGGTGGCGGGAGGATGCAATGAGCAGTTCTTC. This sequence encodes CASSLVAGGCNEQFF.

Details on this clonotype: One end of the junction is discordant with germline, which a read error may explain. Here the CDR3 reads CAGSPGAGGYTF. The CDR3 DNA follows: TGTGCCGGTAGTCCCGGCGCGGGTGGCTACACCTTC. V is TRBV19 and J is TRBJ1-2; D is undetermined. The length of the CDR3 is 12 residues. Germline V gene sequence: CDR1 LNHDA, CDR2 SQIVND (reference sequence).

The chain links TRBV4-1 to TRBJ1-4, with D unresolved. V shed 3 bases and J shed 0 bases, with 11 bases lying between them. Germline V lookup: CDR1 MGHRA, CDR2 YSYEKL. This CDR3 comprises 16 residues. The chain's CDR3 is CASSQDHRATNEKLFF. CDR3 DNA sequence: TGCGCCAGCAGCCAGGATCACCGGGCAACTAATGAAAAACTGTTTTTT.

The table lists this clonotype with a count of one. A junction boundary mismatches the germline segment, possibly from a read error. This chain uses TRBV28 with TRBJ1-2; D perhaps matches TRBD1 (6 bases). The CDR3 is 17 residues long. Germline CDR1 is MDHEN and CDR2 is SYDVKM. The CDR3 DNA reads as TGTGCCAGCAGCCTACCCCGGGCGACAGGCTCTAACCATGGCTACACCTTC. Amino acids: CASSLPRATGSNHGYTF.

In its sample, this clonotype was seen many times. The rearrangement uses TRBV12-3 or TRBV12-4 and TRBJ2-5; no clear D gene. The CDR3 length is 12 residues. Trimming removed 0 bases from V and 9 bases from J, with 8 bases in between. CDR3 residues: CASSLASTAQYF. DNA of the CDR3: TGTGCCAGCAGTTTAGCGTCTACGGCCCAGTACTTC.

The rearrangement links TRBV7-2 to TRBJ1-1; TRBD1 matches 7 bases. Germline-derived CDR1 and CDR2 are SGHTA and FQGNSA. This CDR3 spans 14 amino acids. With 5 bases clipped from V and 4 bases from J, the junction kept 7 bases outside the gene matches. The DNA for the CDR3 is TGTGCCAGCAGCGCCCAGACAGGGTTCACTGAAGCTTTCTTT. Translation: CASSAQTGFTEAFF.

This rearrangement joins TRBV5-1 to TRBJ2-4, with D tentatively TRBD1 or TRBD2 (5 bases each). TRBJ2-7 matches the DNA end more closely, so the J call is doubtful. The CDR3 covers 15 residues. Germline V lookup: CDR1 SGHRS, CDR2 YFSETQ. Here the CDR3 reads CASSMRDPSSYEQYF. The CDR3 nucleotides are TGCGCCAGCAGCATGAGGGACCCCTCGTCTTACGAGCAGTACTTC.

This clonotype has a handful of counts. CDR3 loop: CSARKVNEQFF. The CDR3 region has the DNA TGCAGTGCTAGAAAGGTCAATGAGCAGTTCTTC. V and J are TRBV20-1 and TRBJ2-1; D unclear. The germline V and J ends were trimmed by 2 bases and 6 bases, with 5 bases remaining between them. Looked up from germline, CDR1 is DFQATT and CDR2 is SNEGSKA (reference sequence). CDR3 length: 11 residues.

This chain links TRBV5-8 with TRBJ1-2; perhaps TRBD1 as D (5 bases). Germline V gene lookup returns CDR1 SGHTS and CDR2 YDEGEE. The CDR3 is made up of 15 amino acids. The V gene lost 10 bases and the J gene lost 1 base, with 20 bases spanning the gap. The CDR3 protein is CACDWGGVYNYGYTF. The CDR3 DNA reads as TGTGCCTGCGATTGGGGCGGGGTATATAACTATGGCTACACCTTC.